The 20 T cell receptor beta chains below all came from one sample that was sequenced in a study of CD8 T cells in Susac syndrome. Random-hexamer reverse transcription was applied to roughly 0.5 to 1 ug RNA. TCRdb independently ran MiXCR on the immunoSEQ multiplex PCR reads; one entry per CDR3 protein. This sample has about 120,000 distinct CDR3 sequences, with 94% found just once. The sequenced sample was CD4+ T cells from PBMCs. The receptors stem from a human donor in good health.

V and J are TRBV3-1 and TRBJ1-3; D possibly corresponds to TRBD1 (5 bases). The CDR3 has 13 amino acids. Looked up from germline, CDR1 is LGHDT and CDR2 is YNNKEL (reference sequence). Trimming pared 0 bases from V and 7 bases from J, leaving 7 bases between. CDR3: CASSQEWGNTIYF. In nucleotides, the CDR3 is TGTGCCAGCAGCCAAGAGTGGGGGAACACCATATATTTT.

The J gene is TRBJ2-1, the V gene TRBV19; D might be TRBD2 (6 bases). Trimming left V 9 bases short and J 7 bases short, with 19 bases between. The CDR3 runs 14 residues. Germline V gene data show CDR1 as LNHDA and CDR2 as SQIVND (reference sequence). In DNA form, the CDR3 reads TGTGCCAGCTCGCCGGTCGGGGGACGGAATGAGCAGTTCTTC. Translating gives CASSPVGGRNEQFF.

As concerns this clonotype: The junction shows a germline mismatch at one end, possibly a read error. The rearrangement uses TRBV24-1 and TRBJ2-5; no reliable D call. Germline values: CDR1 KGHDR, CDR2 SFDVKD. This CDR3 is built from 10 residues. The CDR3 DNA follows: TGTGCCACCAGTGATTTTCGGACCAACTTC. Residues: CATSDFRTNF.

This sequence joins TRBV6-5 and TRBJ1-6; 7 nucleotides align to TRBD1. This CDR3 is 14 amino acids long. Per germline, CDR1 MNHEY and CDR2 SVGAGI. V lost 2 bases and J lost 10; bases outside the gene matches: 5. CDR3 nucleotides: TGTGCCAGCAGTTACGACAGGGAAGGGTCACCCCTCCACTTT. Protein sequence: CASSYDREGSPLHF.

The rearrangement uses TRBV27 and TRBJ2-3, with 11 bases lining up with TRBD2. This CDR3 has 14 residues. Germline V CDR1 and CDR2: MNHEY, SMNVEV (reference sequence). The V gene end was trimmed by 5 bases and the J gene end by 5 bases; junction bases not matched to a gene: 3. CDR3 sequence: CASSGLAGGDTQYF. The DNA of the CDR3 is TGTGCCAGCAGTGGGCTAGCGGGGGGAGATACGCAGTATTTT.

The chain recombines TRBV25-1 with TRBJ2-3; 8 bases agree with TRBD2. The CDR3 covers 16 residues. CDR1 is MGHDK and CDR2 is SYGVNS in the germline V gene. Unmatched junction bases numbered 7, after V lost 1 base and J lost 4 bases. The CDR3 here is CASSESAGGGADTQYF. In DNA form, the CDR3 reads TGTGCCAGCAGTGAATCGGCGGGAGGTGGGGCAGATACGCAGTATTTT.

J is TRBJ1-6 and V is TRBV12-3 or TRBV12-4; D ambiguous. Trimming cost V 7 bases and J 10 bases, with 17 bases left between them. The CDR3 spans 14 residues. The CDR3 nucleotides are TGTGCCAGCACCCTAGGAGGGAGGGAATCACCCCTCCACTTT. Its protein is CASTLGGRESPLHF.

The chain carries TRBV6-5 and TRBJ2-6, with 9 bases matching TRBD2. This CDR3 comprises 19 residues. J was trimmed by 0 bases and V by 0 bases; bases with no gene match: 6. The germline gives CDR1 MNHEY, CDR2 SVGAGI. The CDR3 here is CASSYSGLAGYSGANVLTF. In DNA form, the CDR3 reads TGTGCCAGCAGTTACTCCGGGCTAGCGGGGTACTCTGGGGCCAACGTCCTGACTTTC.

The J gene is TRBJ1-1, the V gene TRBV20-1, with D possibly matching TRBD1 (5 bases). Trimming left V 6 bases short and J 1 base short, with 15 bases between. This CDR3 comprises 14 residues. Germline CDR1 reads DFQATT; CDR2 reads SNEGSKA (reference sequence). The CDR3 DNA reads TGCAGTGCCCCTGGACGTGGGGGGAACACTGAAGCTTTCTTT. Translated, it gives CSAPGRGGNTEAFF.

This chain links TRBV3-1 with TRBJ1-4, with D possibly TRBD1 on 5 matching bases. CDR1 is LGHDT, CDR2 YNNKEL, per germline (reference sequence). The length of the CDR3 is 15 residues. The ends were cut back, 6 bases at V and 0 bases at J, with 11 bases in the middle. The CDR3 protein is CASRPGQATNEKLFF. The CDR3, as DNA: TGTGCCAGCAGACCCGGACAAGCAACTAATGAAAAACTGTTTTTT.

The chain is built from TRBV7-9 and TRBJ2-5; D gene unclear. This CDR3 spans 14 amino acids. The V end was cut by 5 bases, the J end by 0 bases, with 10 bases between. CDR1 is SEHNR and CDR2 is FQNEAQ in the germline V gene (reference sequence). The CDR3 DNA follows: TGTGCCAGCAGCCAATACAGTAACCAAGAGACCCAGTACTTC. Protein sequence: CASSQYSNQETQYF. Variable domain in full (rest from reference TRBV7-9 and TRBJ2-5): DTGVSQNPRHKITKRGQNVTFRCDPISEHNRLYWYRQTLGQGPEFLTYFQNEAQLEKSRLLSDRFSAERPKGSFSTLEIQRTEQGDSAMYLCASSQYSNQETQYFGPGTRLLVL.

This clonotype was observed a handful of times. V is TRBV19 and J is TRBJ1-2; 7 positions match TRBD1. The CDR3 covers 14 residues. Per the germline V gene, CDR1 is LNHDA and CDR2 is SQIVND (reference sequence). J was trimmed by 4 bases and V by 5 bases; bases with no gene match: 7. CDR3 sequence: CASSRDSAGYGYTF. The DNA of the CDR3 is TGTGCCAGTAGTCGGGACAGCGCCGGCTATGGCTACACCTTC.

The chain is built from TRBV7-2 and TRBJ2-1; tentative D call: TRBD2 (6 bases). The V and J ends lost 4 bases and 9 bases respectively, with 10 bases between them. Germline V lookup: CDR1 SGHTA, CDR2 FQGNSA. There are 12 residues in the CDR3. The DNA of the CDR3 is TGTGCCAGCAGCTCGTTTAGCGGTGAGCAGTTCTTC. Its translation is CASSSFSGEQFF.

The chain joins TRBV3-1 to TRBJ2-2; 14 bases agree with TRBD2. The germline V gene has CDR1 LGHDT and CDR2 YNNKEL (reference sequence). The CDR3 is 18 amino acids. Losses at the gene ends were 4 bases for V and 0 bases for J; bases not matched to a gene: 4. The CDR3 DNA is TGTGCCAGCAGCCCAAAGACTAGCGGGAGGGCGAACACCGGGGAGCTGTTTTTT. Amino acids: CASSPKTSGRANTGELFF.

This chain links TRBV5-1 with TRBJ2-1, with 11 bases aligning to TRBD2. The germline CDR1 and CDR2 sequences are SGHRS and YFSETQ. The CDR3 sequence is 16 residues long. After removal of 3 bases from V and 8 bases from J, the junction contained 10 bases not matched to a gene. The CDR3 region is CASSSKTSGSGDEQFF. CDR3 nucleotide sequence: TGCGCCAGCAGCTCTAAAACTAGCGGGAGTGGCGATGAGCAGTTCTTC.

The genes are TRBV29-1 and TRBJ1-1; weak D call: TRBD1 (5 bases). This CDR3 has 14 residues. The V and J ends lost 6 bases and 4 bases respectively, with 18 bases between them. Germline V CDR1 and CDR2: SQVTM, ANQGSEA. Written as DNA, the CDR3 is TGCAGCGTAGATACCCAGGGATATCTCACTGAAGCTTTCTTT. It specifies CSVDTQGYLTEAFF.

The chain combines TRBV20-1 with TRBJ1-1; D is uncertain. Germline assignment: CDR1 DFQATT and CDR2 SNEGSKA (reference sequence). The CDR3 loop spans 13 amino acids. Trimming shortened V by 3 bases and J by 1 base, and 9 bases separated the two germline ends. The CDR3 coding sequence is TGCAGTGCTAGGCCGGGCCCGAACACTGAAGCTTTCTTT. Translated, it gives CSARPGPNTEAFF.

J is TRBJ2-5 and V is TRBV7-9, with 9 positions matching TRBD2. From germline, CDR1 is SEHNR and CDR2 FQNEAQ (reference sequence). V dropped 1 base and J dropped 5; count of bases not matched to a gene: 5. The CDR3 spans 15 residues. The CDR3 loop reads CASSLDLAGEETQYF. CDR3 DNA: TGTGCCAGCAGCTTAGACTTAGCGGGAGAGGAGACCCAGTACTTC.

This chain links TRBV10-2 with TRBJ2-3; no clear D. Trimming left V 1 base short and J 3 bases short, with 14 bases between. The CDR3 contains 16 residues. CDR1 and CDR2 (germline): WSHSY, SAAADI. The CDR3 region has the DNA TGCGCCAGCAGTGAGTGGGCCGGCTTTAAAACAGATACGCAGTATTTT. Amino acid sequence: CASSEWAGFKTDTQYF.

This clonotype was seen only once. The rearrangement uses TRBV20-1 and TRBJ2-1; TRBD2 aligns across 8 bases. V shed 3 bases and J 5 bases; nucleotides not matched to a gene: 9. Germline V gene lookup returns CDR1 DFQATT and CDR2 SNEGSKA (reference sequence). This CDR3 has 15 amino acids. DNA for the CDR3: TGCAGTGCTAGGGGCGGCGGGAGGAGTCACAATGAGCAGTTCTTC. Protein product: CSARGGGRSHNEQFF.